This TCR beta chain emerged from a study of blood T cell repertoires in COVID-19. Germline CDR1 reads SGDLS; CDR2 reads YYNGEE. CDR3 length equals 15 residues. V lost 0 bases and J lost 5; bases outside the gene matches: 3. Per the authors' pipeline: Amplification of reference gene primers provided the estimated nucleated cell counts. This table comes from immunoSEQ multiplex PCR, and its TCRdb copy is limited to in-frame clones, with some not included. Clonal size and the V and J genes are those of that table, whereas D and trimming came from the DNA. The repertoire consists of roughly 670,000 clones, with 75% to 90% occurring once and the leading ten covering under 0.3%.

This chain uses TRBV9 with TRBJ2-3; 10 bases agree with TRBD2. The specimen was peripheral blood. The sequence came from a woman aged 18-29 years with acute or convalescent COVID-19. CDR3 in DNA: TGTGCCAGCAGCGTAGGACTAGCGGGCATAGATACGCAGTATTTT. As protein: CASSVGLAGIDTQYF.